This TCR beta chain appears in the sequencing data of a study of hypomethylating agent response in myelodysplastic syndrome. Study-wide context: The mean patient age was about 78 +/- 6.2 years, and diploid cytogenetics predominated.

Produced via immunoSEQ multiplex PCR; TCRdb's table is partial and in-frame only. The table has under 6,000 clones, around four fifths seen once. Bulk bone marrow was analyzed without sorting T-cell subsets. The CDR3 sequence is 13 residues long. Germline assignment: CDR1 SEHNR and CDR2 FQNEAQ (reference sequence). Trimming stripped 8 bases from V and 1 base from J, with 11 bases between. Material: bone marrow, obtained before or after starting hypomethylating agent treatment for myelodysplastic syndrome (not recorded which). This receptor was identified in a human donor with myelodysplastic syndrome. This chain uses TRBV7-9 with TRBJ2-5; D uncertain. The CDR3 bases are TGTGCCAGCGCCCAACCCTCCCAAGAGACCCAGTACTTC. It yields the protein CASAQPSQETQYF. Drawing the rest from reference TRBV7-9 and TRBJ2-5, the complete variable domain is DTGVSQNPRHKITKRGQNVTFRCDPISEHNRLYWYRQTLGQGPEFLTYFQNEAQLEKSRLLSDRFSAERPKGSFSTLEIQRTEQGDSAMYLCASAQPSQETQYFGPGTRLLVL.